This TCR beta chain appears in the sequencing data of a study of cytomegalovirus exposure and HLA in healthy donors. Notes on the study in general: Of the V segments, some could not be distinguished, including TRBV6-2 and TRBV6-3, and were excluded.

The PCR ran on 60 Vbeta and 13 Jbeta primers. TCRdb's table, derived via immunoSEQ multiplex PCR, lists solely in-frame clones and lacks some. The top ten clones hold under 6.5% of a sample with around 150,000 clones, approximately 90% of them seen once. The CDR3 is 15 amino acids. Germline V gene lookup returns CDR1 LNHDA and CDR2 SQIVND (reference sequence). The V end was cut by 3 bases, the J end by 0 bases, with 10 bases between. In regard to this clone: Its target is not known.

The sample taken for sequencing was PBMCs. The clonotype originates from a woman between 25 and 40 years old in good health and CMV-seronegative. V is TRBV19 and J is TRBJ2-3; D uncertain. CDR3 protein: CASSITRLSTDTQYF. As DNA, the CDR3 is TGTGCCAGTAGTATCACGAGATTAAGCACAGATACGCAGTATTTT.